This T cell receptor beta chain was obtained from a study of T cells after yellow fever vaccination. Study in general: Fractions with few cells were prepared using SMART-Seq v4 Ultra Low Input.

The CDR3 contains 15 residues. Deletions cut 6 bases from V and 1 base from J, with 18 bases between. Germline V gives CDR1 SQVTM, CDR2 ANQGSEA. In the case of this clonotype: What it binds is not known.

Broader study findings: Clones that expanded after primary vaccination mostly reappeared after the booster (less than 98% CD4, roughly 90% CD8). Clonotypes appearing in both CD4 and CD8 compartments existed, and their share was small.

From the 5' RACE reads, TCRdb called clonotypes with MiXCR, one entry per CDR3 protein. The sample gives 300,000 to 400,000 distinct CDR3 sequences, under 15% of which show up once; 2.5% to 4% is in the top ten. This clonotype originated in a man aged 18 to 30 who received the YFV17D yellow fever vaccine. The V and J genes are TRBV29-1 and TRBJ1-1, with D unresolved. Material: CD4+ T cells sorted from PBMCs, obtained 15 days after the yellow fever booster vaccination. CDR3 sequence (DNA): TGCAGCGTACGCTTTCGACTTGCACGGAACACTGAAGCTTTCTTT. Amino acid sequence: CSVRFRLARNTEAFF.